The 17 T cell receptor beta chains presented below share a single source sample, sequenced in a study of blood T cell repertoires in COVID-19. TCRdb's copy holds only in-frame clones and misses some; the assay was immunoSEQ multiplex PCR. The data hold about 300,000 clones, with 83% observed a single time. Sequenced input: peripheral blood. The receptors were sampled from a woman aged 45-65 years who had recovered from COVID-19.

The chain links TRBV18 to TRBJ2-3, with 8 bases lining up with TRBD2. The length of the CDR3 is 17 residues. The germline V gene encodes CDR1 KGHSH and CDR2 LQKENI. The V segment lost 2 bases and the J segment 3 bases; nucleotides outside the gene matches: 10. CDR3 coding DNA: TGTGCCAGCTCACCAGCGAGCGGGGGAAGGTTGACAGATACGCAGTATTTT. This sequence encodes CASSPASGGRLTDTQYF. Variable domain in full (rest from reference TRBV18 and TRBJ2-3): NAGVMQNPRHLVRRRGQEARLRCSPMKGHSHVYWYRQLPEEGLKFMVYLQKENIIDESGMPKERFSAEFPKEGPSILRIQQVVRGDSAAYFCASSPASGGRLTDTQYFGPGTRLTVL.

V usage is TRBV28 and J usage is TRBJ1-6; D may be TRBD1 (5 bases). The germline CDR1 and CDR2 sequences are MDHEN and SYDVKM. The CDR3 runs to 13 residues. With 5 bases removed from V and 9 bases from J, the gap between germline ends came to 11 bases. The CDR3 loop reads CASSAGQVSPLHF. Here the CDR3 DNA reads TGTGCCAGCAGTGCAGGACAAGTTTCACCCCTCCACTTT.

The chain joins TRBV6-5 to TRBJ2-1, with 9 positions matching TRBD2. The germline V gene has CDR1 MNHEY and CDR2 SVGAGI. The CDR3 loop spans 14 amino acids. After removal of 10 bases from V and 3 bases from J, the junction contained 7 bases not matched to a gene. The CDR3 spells CAISGTSLYNEQFF. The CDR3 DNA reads TGTGCCATTTCTGGGACTAGCCTCTACAATGAGCAGTTCTTC.

CDR3 sequence (DNA): TGTGCCAGCAGCTTGGGACAGTCGGTTGGCTACGAGCAGTACTTC. It codes for CASSLGQSVGYEQYF. The J gene is TRBJ2-7, the V gene TRBV11-2, with TRBD1 matching over 7 bases. V dropped 3 bases and J dropped 3; count of bases not matched to a gene: 8. From germline, CDR1 is SGHAT and CDR2 FQNNGV. The length of the CDR3 is 15 residues.

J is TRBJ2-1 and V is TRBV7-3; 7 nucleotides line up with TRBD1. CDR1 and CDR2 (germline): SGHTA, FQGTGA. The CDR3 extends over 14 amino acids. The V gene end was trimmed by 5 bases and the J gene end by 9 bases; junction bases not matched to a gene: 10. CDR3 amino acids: CASSPQGPAPEQFF. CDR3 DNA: TGTGCCAGCAGCCCACAGGGGCCCGCCCCTGAGCAGTTCTTC.

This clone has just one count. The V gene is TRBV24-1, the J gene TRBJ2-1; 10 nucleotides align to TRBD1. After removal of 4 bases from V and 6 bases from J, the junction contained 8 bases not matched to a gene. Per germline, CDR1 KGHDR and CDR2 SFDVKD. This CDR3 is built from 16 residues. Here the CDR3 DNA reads TGTGCCACCAGTGACTCCGGGACAGGGGTTTTCAATGAGCAGTTCTTC. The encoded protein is CATSDSGTGVFNEQFF.

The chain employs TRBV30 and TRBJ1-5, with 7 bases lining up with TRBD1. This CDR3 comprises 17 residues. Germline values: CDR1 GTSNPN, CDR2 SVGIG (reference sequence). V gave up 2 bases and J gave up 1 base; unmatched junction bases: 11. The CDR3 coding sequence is TGTGCCTGGAGTAGGGGGAAGACAGGGAAAAGCAATCAGCCCCAGCATTTT. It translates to CAWSRGKTGKSNQPQHF. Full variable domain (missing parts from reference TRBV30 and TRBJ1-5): SQTIHQWPATLVQPVGSPLSLECTVEGTSNPNLYWYRQAAGRGLQLLFYSVGIGQISSEVPQNLSASRPQDRQFILSSKKLLLSDSGFYLCAWSRGKTGKSNQPQHFGDGTRLSIL.

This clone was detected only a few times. In nucleotides, the CDR3 is TGTGCCAGTAGGGCGGGGGTAAACCTGAACACTGAAGCTTTCTTT. As protein: CASRAGVNLNTEAFF. The rearrangement uses TRBV19 and TRBJ1-1, with D possibly TRBD1 on 5 matching bases. Germline V CDR1 and CDR2: LNHDA, SQIVND (reference sequence). Trimming removed 6 bases from V and 0 bases from J, with 14 bases in between. This CDR3 has 15 residues.

CDR3 region: CASSLSGRGYEQYF. CDR3 coding DNA: TGTGCCAGCAGCTTAAGTGGCAGGGGCTACGAGCAGTACTTC. This chain uses TRBV7-2 with TRBJ2-7; D perhaps matches TRBD1 (6 bases). CDR1 and CDR2 (germline): SGHTA, FQGNSA. The CDR3 runs to 14 residues. The germline V and J ends were trimmed by 2 bases and 3 bases, with 11 bases remaining between them.

As DNA, the CDR3 is TGTGCCAGCAGTTTAGGGCTGGCCCTCGACGAGCAGTACTTC. Protein: CASSLGLALDEQYF. This chain links TRBV27 with TRBJ2-7, with no clear D. This CDR3 is built from 14 residues. V was shortened by 2 bases and J by 5 bases, with 13 bases between the two germline ends. The germline gives CDR1 MNHEY, CDR2 SMNVEV (reference sequence).

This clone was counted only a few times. CDR3 residues: CASSLQGTSPLHF. The CDR3 DNA reads TGTGCCAGCAGTTTACAGGGGACTTCACCCCTCCACTTT. The chain has TRBV6-5 and TRBJ1-6; 7 bases match TRBD1. The length of the CDR3 is 13 residues. Germline V gene data show CDR1 as MNHEY and CDR2 as SVGAGI. V lost 4 bases and J lost 9; bases outside the gene matches: 3.

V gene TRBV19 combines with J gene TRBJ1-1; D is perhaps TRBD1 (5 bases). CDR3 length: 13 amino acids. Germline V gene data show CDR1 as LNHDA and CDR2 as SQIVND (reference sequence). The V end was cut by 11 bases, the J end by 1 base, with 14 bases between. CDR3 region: CASGRDRNTEAFF. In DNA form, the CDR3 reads TGTGCCTCAGGGAGGGATAGGAACACTGAAGCTTTCTTT.

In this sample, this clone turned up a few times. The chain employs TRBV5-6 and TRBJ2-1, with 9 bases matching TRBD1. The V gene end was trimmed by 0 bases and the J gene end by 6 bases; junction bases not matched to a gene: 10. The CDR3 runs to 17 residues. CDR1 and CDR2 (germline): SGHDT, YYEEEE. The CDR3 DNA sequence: TGTGCCAGCAGCTTGGCCGTTCGGGACAGGGTTATCAATGAGCAGTTCTTC. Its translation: CASSLAVRDRVINEQFF. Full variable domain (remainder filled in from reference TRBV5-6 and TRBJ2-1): DAGVTQSPTHLIKTRGQQVTLRCSPKSGHDTVSWYQQALGQGPQFIFQYYEEEERQRGNFPDRFSGHQFPNYSSELNVNALLLGDSALYLCASSLAVRDRVINEQFFGPGTRLTVL.

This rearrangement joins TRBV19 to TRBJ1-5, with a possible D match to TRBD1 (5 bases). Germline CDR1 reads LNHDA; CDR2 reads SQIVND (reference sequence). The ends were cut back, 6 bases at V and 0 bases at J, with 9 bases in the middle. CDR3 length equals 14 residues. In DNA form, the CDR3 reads TGTGCCAGTAGGTTTACAGGTAGCAATCAGCCCCAGCATTTT. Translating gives CASRFTGSNQPQHF.

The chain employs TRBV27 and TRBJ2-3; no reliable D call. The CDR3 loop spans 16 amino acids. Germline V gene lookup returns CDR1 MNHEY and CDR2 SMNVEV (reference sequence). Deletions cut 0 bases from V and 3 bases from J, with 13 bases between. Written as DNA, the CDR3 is TGTGCCAGCAGTTTATCTAGCCCCGTGTGGACAGATACGCAGTATTTT. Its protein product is CASSLSSPVWTDTQYF.

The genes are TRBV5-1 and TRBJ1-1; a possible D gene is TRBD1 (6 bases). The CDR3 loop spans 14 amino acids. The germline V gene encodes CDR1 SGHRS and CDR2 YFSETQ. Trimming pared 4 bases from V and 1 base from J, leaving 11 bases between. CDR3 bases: TGCGCCAGCAGCCCAGGGGCGGGGAACACTGAAGCTTTCTTT. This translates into CASSPGAGNTEAFF. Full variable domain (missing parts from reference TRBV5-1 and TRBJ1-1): KAGVTQTPRYLIKTRGQQVTLSCSPISGHRSVSWYQQTPGQGLQFLFEYFSETQRNKGNFPGRFSGRQFSNSRSEMNVSTLELGDSALYLCASSPGAGNTEAFFGQGTRLTVV.

The CDR3 bases are TGCGCCAGCAGCTTTAAGGGACTAGCGGGAGAAGAGGTCCCCTACAATGAGCAGTTCTTC. Residues: CASSFKGLAGEEVPYNEQFF. V is TRBV5-1 and J is TRBJ2-1, with 14 bases identical to TRBD2. The CDR3 covers 20 residues. Looked up from germline, CDR1 is SGHRS and CDR2 is YFSETQ. Germline trimming cut 2 bases from V and 2 bases from J; bases unmatched to any gene: 12.